Listed here is a single TCR beta chain. The target of this receptor is not known. Base-call qualities are not available, and no considerably larger clone is one nucleotide away. The sequencing machine was an Illumina NovaSeq 6000. TCRalpha and TCRbeta cDNA libraries were constructed by 5'RACE with constant-segment primers, with sample barcodes and unique molecular identifiers being introduced. RNA was extracted from every sample with Trizol reagent. Libraries were amplified in two PCR steps, with a second sample barcode and Illumina TruSeq adapters added in the second step. Libraries were sequenced on an Illumina NovaSeq with 2 x 150 bp paired-end reads. Per the source publication's procedure: The reads were demultiplexed and collapsed into UMI-guided consensus sequences using migec v1.2.7. Using mixcr v2.1.11, UMI consensuses were aligned to TRA and TRB V and J templates and then assembled into clonotypes. Expanded or contracted clonotypes were those called significant by both edgeR and NoisET, with noise models trained on biological replicates. For edgeR calls, the thresholds were a false discovery rate-adjusted p below 0.01 and a log2 fold-change of 1. As an exploratory analysis of dynamics, PCA with hierarchical clustering was applied to max-normalized trajectories of the 1000 most abundant clonotypes. The CD4 or CD8 phenotype of responding clones was assigned using the separately sequenced CD4+ and CD8+ repertoires. Using fastp at Q25 and MiXCR, TCRdb reprocessed the public reads and kept productive beta chains. Duplicate CDR3 protein sequences are folded into a single record with the most common DNA and genes. TCRdb's processing, not the study's, gives the V and J calls here. In this sample the table shows 450,000 or so distinct CDR3 sequences, 20% of which occur a single time. About 8.8% of the sample is taken by the ten largest.

Ficoll-Paque density gradient centrifugation was the method used to isolate PBMCs. These data come from a study of T-cell memory formation after mild COVID-19 (dated by TCRdb to about 2021). With regard to the full study: TCR sequence clusters from the two donors were largely donor specific. The cohort comprised two young, previously healthy adult volunteers, one female and one male. T-cell clones expanding and contracting after mild COVID-19 in two donors were tracked by longitudinal TCRalpha and TCRbeta repertoire sequencing.

Study-wide conclusions, independent of this receptor: Only a couple of mild cases were covered in the study, and larger cohorts including severe cases with pre-infection samples were considered necessary. Clones that contracted from day 15 to 85 showed balanced CD4/CD8 phenotypes, whereas a second wave of clones that expanded from day 15 to 37 leaned towards CD4+. Some responding clones were found in pre-infection memory, which suggests that pre-existing cross-reactive memory T cells took part in the SARS-CoV-2 response. SARS-CoV-2 specificity of the second-wave clones peaking on day 37 was not confirmed. Contracting CD4+ clones turned up mainly in the CM and EM memory subsets, whereas EMRA was where CD8+ clones were enriched.

The V and J ends are trimmed by 5 bases and 4 bases, leaving 14 bases between them. CDR1 and CDR2 (SEHNR, FQNEAQ) derive from the germline V gene (reference sequence). The CDR3 starts with the cysteine, ends with the phenylalanine, and has 14 residues. The sequence is cut down to CDR3 DNA, 42 bases in frame from base 1. The sample taken for sequencing was PBMCs or a T cell subset sorted from them (not recorded which). This chain joins TRBV7-9 to TRBJ1-2; TRBD1 is a weak D gene call, 5 bases matching. This receptor was obtained from an adult woman who had mild COVID-19 (a few samples of this study predate the infection). The sample titles of this study are shuffled in the database, so cell type and time point are left out; the donor was told from shared clones. The CDR3 region: CASSNTGTRYGYTF. The DNA is TGTGCCAGCAGCAATACGGGGACCCGCTATGGCTACACCTTC.